This TCR beta chain stems from a study of cytomegalovirus exposure and HLA in healthy donors. A word on this clone: Its antigen remains unidentified. Other DNA sequences within the sample encode an identical CDR3.

Primers: 60 Vbeta forward and 13 Jbeta reverse. Method: immunoSEQ multiplex PCR; TCRdb's copy keeps in-frame clones and lacks some. The table has some 91,000 clones, approximately 80% seen once. Unmatched junction bases numbered 2, after V lost 6 bases and J lost 7 bases. The CDR3 totals 13 residues. Germline lookup yields CDR1 LNHDA and CDR2 SQIVND (reference sequence). General study findings and limits: The HLA-A and HLA-B alleles of most subjects were reportedly predicted accurately from TCR beta sequences.

This clonotype was obtained from a woman aged 60-70 years in good health and CMV-seronegative. The material sequenced was PBMCs. V and J are TRBV19 and TRBJ2-1, with 11 bases fitting TRBD1. The CDR3 DNA reads TGTGCCAGTAGAGGGACAGGGGGGAATGAGCAGTTCTTC. This gives the protein CASRGTGGNEQFF.